This T cell receptor (beta chain) was sequenced in a study of T cell changes during pregnancy in multiple sclerosis. Data came from immunoSEQ multiplex PCR; TCRdb stores just in-frame clones and leaves some out. In the table there are around 57,000 clones, 85% to 90% of which are singletons. Germline assignment: CDR1 SGHAT and CDR2 FQDESV (reference sequence). The CDR3 loop spans 13 amino acids. Trimming shortened V by 11 bases and J by 0 bases, and 12 bases separated the two germline ends. The rearrangement uses TRBV11-1 and TRBJ2-3, with a possible D match to TRBD2 (6 bases). Sequenced material: peripheral blood, taken in the first trimester of pregnancy. This clonotype originated in a female donor in good health, enrolled as a control in a pregnancy study. Written as DNA, the CDR3 is TGTGCCTGCGGCGGGACTAGCACAGATACGCAGTATTTT. Protein sequence: CACGGTSTDTQYF.